This T cell receptor (beta chain) originates from a study of Ad26.COV2.S vaccination and SARS-CoV-2 variants. The study's findings and limits: Once vaccination had occurred, spike-specific CD8+ and CD4+ T cell responses reportedly showed substantial breadth.

As concerns this clone: Its antigen is undetermined.

This CDR3 comprises 13 residues. CDR1 is GTSNPN and CDR2 is SVGIG in the germline V gene (reference sequence). V shed 1 base and J 4 bases; nucleotides not matched to a gene: 3. TCRdb's copy holds only in-frame clones and misses some; the assay was immunoSEQ multiplex PCR. This table has under 550,000 clones, roughly 90% appearing once. As for treatment: around 19 received Ad26.COV2.S at low or high dose, single or two shots; several received placebo; per-sample allocation not given. Day 63 following the first vaccine or placebo injection was when the samples were taken. The material sequenced was peripheral blood, taken in a trial of Ad26.COV2.S vaccine versus placebo. This TCR was sampled from a person aged 18-65 years who received the Ad26.COV2.S COVID-19 vaccine or a placebo. The chain joins TRBV30 to TRBJ2-5; 7 bases match TRBD1. The CDR3 coding sequence is TGTGCCTGGAGTGGGGGACAGCTAGAGACCCAGTACTTC. Translating it yields CAWSGGQLETQYF.